These 28 T cell receptor beta chains were sequenced from one sample in a study of T cells in Graves' hyperthyroidism and ophthalmopathy. Amplification targeted TCR beta CDR3 regions from RNA transcripts. HTBI primers drove first-round RT-PCR of the TCR CDR3. TCRdb reanalysed the multiplex PCR reads using MiXCR and keeps one entry per CDR3 protein. The repertoire holds 600,000 to 700,000 distinct CDR3 sequences, 45% seen once, with 7% to 7.5% in the top ten. Input material: peripheral blood or thyroid tissue (not recorded which). These receptor sequences come from an adult man with Graves' disease, either hyperthyroidism or ophthalmopathy (not recorded which).

The chain links TRBV25-1 to TRBJ1-2; 9 bases are shared with TRBD1. The CDR3 runs 16 residues. Germline trimming cut 8 bases from V and 6 bases from J; bases unmatched to any gene: 16. Germline CDR1 MGHDK, CDR2 SYGVNS. The CDR3 sequence: CASVEDTDRGGNGYTF. The CDR3, as DNA: TGTGCCAGCGTTGAAGATACGGACAGGGGCGGGAATGGCTACACCTTC.

The J gene is TRBJ2-7, the V gene TRBV2; 9 bases are shared with TRBD1. Unmatched junction bases numbered 12, after V lost 6 bases and J lost 6 bases. Germline V lookup: CDR1 SNHLY, CDR2 FYNNEI. The CDR3 loop spans 15 amino acids. The CDR3 loop is CASSQAGTGPSEQYF. CDR3 DNA: TGTGCCAGCAGCCAAGCTGGGACAGGGCCATCCGAGCAGTACTTC.

The sample holds many counts of this clonotype. The chain uses TRBV7-2 and TRBJ1-6; unclear D gene. V lost 7 bases and J lost 8, with 15 bases in between. Per germline, CDR1 SGHTA and CDR2 FQGNSA. This CDR3 region has 14 residues. CDR3 sequence: CASTSGQVYSPLHF. CDR3 nucleotides: TGTGCCAGCACATCCGGGCAGGTGTATTCACCCCTCCACTTT.

This clonotype was counted between two and nine times. The chain recombines TRBV20-1 with TRBJ1-6; no definite D call. Looked up from germline, CDR1 is DFQATT and CDR2 is SNEGSKA (reference sequence). V gave up 3 bases and J gave up 7 bases, with 13 bases separating them. The CDR3 is 14 amino acids. The CDR3 reads CSASTGPLNSPLHF. The CDR3 DNA follows: TGCAGTGCTAGTACGGGCCCCCTCAATTCACCCCTCCACTTT.

The CDR3 DNA reads as TGTGCCAGCAGCTTTACTAGACGGACCGGGGAGCTGTTTTTT. Encoded protein: CASSFTRRTGELFF. The gene calls are TRBV7-9 and TRBJ2-2; TRBD2 might be the D (5 bases). This CDR3 is built from 14 residues. Germline CDR1 SEHNR, CDR2 FQNEAQ (reference sequence). Trimming left V 3 bases short and J 5 bases short, with 10 bases between.

The rearrangement joins TRBV19 to TRBJ2-7; TRBD2 agrees at 8 bases. The germline V gene encodes CDR1 LNHDA and CDR2 SQIVND (reference sequence). J gave up 1 base and V 3 bases, and 5 bases lay outside the gene matches. This CDR3 comprises 15 residues. The CDR3 coding sequence is TGTGCCAGTAGTATTCCGGGGGGGAGGTCCTACGAGCAGTACTTC. It encodes CASSIPGGRSYEQYF. Filled out from reference TRBV19 and TRBJ2-7, the complete variable domain reads DGGITQSPKYLFRKEGQNVTLSCEQNLNHDAMYWYRQDPGQGLRLIYYSQIVNDFQKGDIAEGYSVSREKKESFPLTVTSAQKNPTAFYLCASSIPGGRSYEQYFGPGTRLTVT.

There are many counts of this clonotype. This chain links TRBV15 with TRBJ1-2; possible D gene TRBD1, 5 bases. The germline V gene has CDR1 LNHNV and CDR2 YYDKDF (reference sequence). This CDR3 is built from 15 residues. V was cut by 0 bases and J by 4 bases, with 12 bases left in between. The DNA of the CDR3 is TGTGCCACCAGCAGAGATGCGGGACTAGGCTATGGCTACACCTTC. This translates into CATSRDAGLGYGYTF.

The sample holds many counts of this clonotype. The chain joins TRBV12-3 or TRBV12-4 to TRBJ1-1; the match to TRBD1 covers 7 bases. With V trimmed by 6 bases and J by 4 bases, 5 bases remained unmatched. This CDR3 is 13 amino acids long. In nucleotides, the CDR3 is TGTGCCAGCAGGGAACAGGGGATCACTGAAGCTTTCTTT. Amino acids: CASREQGITEAFF.

This clonotype has at least ten counts. This chain uses TRBV10-3 with TRBJ1-2, with D perhaps TRBD1 (5 bases). The germline V and J ends were trimmed by 0 bases and 4 bases, with 18 bases remaining between them. CDR3 length equals 17 residues. Germline V gene sequence: CDR1 ENHRY, CDR2 SYGVKD. The CDR3 loop is CAISESHGEDRGYGYTF. Written as DNA, the CDR3 is TGTGCCATCAGTGAGTCCCACGGTGAAGACAGAGGCTATGGCTACACCTTC.

The chain joins TRBV7-3 to TRBJ1-1; TRBD1 matches 8 bases. CDR1 is SGHTA and CDR2 is FQGTGA in the germline V gene. The CDR3 has 15 amino acids. V was clipped by 5 bases and J by 2 bases; unmatched bases: 7. DNA for the CDR3: TGTGCCAGCAGCCCGACAGGGGACAGTAACACTGAAGCTTTCTTT. Residues: CASSPTGDSNTEAFF.

Details on this clonotype: An end of the junction differs from the germline gene, which may be a read error. The genes are TRBV2 and TRBJ1-3, with a tentative D call TRBD1 (6 bases). The CDR3 is 15 amino acids. Per the germline V gene, CDR1 is SNHLY and CDR2 is FYNNEI. The CDR3 DNA reads TGTGCCAGCAGAGCGGACAGCTCCTCTGGAAGCACCATATATTTT. Amino acid sequence: CASRADSSSGSTIYF.

This clonotype was recorded many times. The CDR3 region has the DNA TGTGCCACCAGCAGAGATCTACAGGGGTATGGCTACACCTTC. Translating gives CATSRDLQGYGYTF. J is TRBJ1-2 and V is TRBV15; 7 bases are a match to TRBD1. CDR3 size: 14 residues. CDR1 is LNHNV, CDR2 YYDKDF, per germline (reference sequence). The junction had 3 bases not matched to a gene; V was cut back by 0 bases and J by 5 bases.

This clonotype was recorded at least ten times. The V call is TRBV7-9, the J call TRBJ2-7; no clear D gene. V lost 5 bases and J lost 6, with 11 bases in between. CDR3 length: 12 amino acids. The V gene's germline CDR1 is SEHNR and CDR2 FQNEAQ (reference sequence). DNA of the CDR3: TGTGCCAGCAGCCTACACCCAACCGAGCAGTACTTC. Translated: CASSLHPTEQYF.

The genes are TRBV7-6 and TRBJ1-6, with D tentatively TRBD1 (6 bases). Looked up from germline, CDR1 is SGHVS and CDR2 is FNYEAQ. The CDR3 sequence is 16 residues long. V was cut by 5 bases and J by 1 base, with 12 bases left in between. The CDR3 protein is CASSAGVESYNSPLHF. CDR3 coding DNA: TGTGCCAGCAGCGCAGGGGTAGAATCCTATAATTCACCCCTCCACTTT.

This clonotype was detected a few times. V usage is TRBV12-3 or TRBV12-4 and J usage is TRBJ2-2; 8 bases align to TRBD1. There are 14 residues in the CDR3. The ends lost 7 bases at V and 6 bases at J; junction bases unmatched: 7. Here the CDR3 DNA reads TGTGCCAGCATAGACAGGGGTGTAGCCGGGGAGCTGTTTTTT. Translated: CASIDRGVAGELFF.

Points on this clonotype: Germline and junction disagree at one end, which may indicate a read error. CDR3 sequence: CSARPRDISNQPQQF. In DNA form, the CDR3 reads TGCAGTGCTAGACCCCGGGACATTAGCAATCAGCCCCAGCAGTTT. The chain joins TRBV20-1 to TRBJ1-5; weak D call: TRBD1 (6 bases). The CDR3 is 15 residues long. The germline V gene has CDR1 DFQATT and CDR2 SNEGSKA (reference sequence).

This clonotype was recorded a few times. V usage is TRBV29-1 and J usage is TRBJ2-5; no definite D call. Germline values: CDR1 SQVTM, CDR2 ANQGSEA. V was pared by 5 bases and J by 2 bases, with 18 bases between. The CDR3 has 15 residues. The CDR3 sequence is CSVLLPSQVQETQYF. In nucleotides, the CDR3 is TGCAGCGTTCTTCTTCCTTCCCAAGTACAAGAGACCCAGTACTTC.

The gene calls are TRBV4-2 and TRBJ1-2; possibly TRBD1 for D (5 bases). Trimming took 8 bases from V and 4 from J, leaving 20 bases between them. The germline V gene encodes CDR1 LGHNA and CDR2 YNFKEQ. This CDR3 has 15 residues. The CDR3 sequence is CASADSGTRGYGYTF. The CDR3 DNA reads TGTGCCAGCGCCGACTCAGGGACGCGGGGCTATGGCTACACCTTC.

The chain links TRBV2 to TRBJ1-4; D remains unclear. CDR1 SNHLY and CDR2 FYNNEI come from the germline V gene. V lost 1 base and J lost 7, with 13 bases in between. The CDR3 loop spans 15 amino acids. CDR3 nucleotide sequence: TGTGCCAGCAGTGAAGTTTTAGGCGGAGGTGAAAAACTGTTTTTT. Protein sequence: CASSEVLGGGEKLFF.

Notes on this clonotype: It may be a read error: a sequence one base away is much more abundant. The rearrangement links TRBV9 to TRBJ2-2, with D perhaps TRBD1 or TRBD2 (5 bases each). Germline V gene lookup returns CDR1 SGDLS and CDR2 YYNGEE. The CDR3 is 14 amino acids. V was shortened by 0 bases and J by 4 bases, with 7 bases between the two germline ends. The CDR3 DNA sequence: TGTGCCAGCAGCGTAGAGGGGAGCACCGGGGAGCTGTTTTTT. The encoded protein is CASSVEGSTGELFF.

The chain recombines TRBV10-3 with TRBJ1-2, with no clear D. Germline CDR1 is ENHRY and CDR2 is SYGVKD. V gave up 10 bases and J gave up 2 bases, with 11 bases separating them. The CDR3 contains 12 residues. The CDR3 DNA reads as TGTGCCAGCCTGGGGTCCAACTATGGCTACACCTTC. Protein sequence: CASLGSNYGYTF.

The CDR3, as DNA: TGTGCCAGCAGTGACAGGGTCGAGCAGCCCCTCCACTTT. Translated, it gives CASSDRVEQPLHF. The chain couples TRBV2 to TRBJ1-6; the D gene is possibly TRBD1 (5 bases). CDR1 SNHLY and CDR2 FYNNEI come from the germline V gene. CDR3 length: 13 residues. With 3 bases removed from V and 13 bases from J, the gap between germline ends came to 13 bases. Looking up the rest from reference TRBV2 and TRBJ1-6 gives the full variable domain: EPEVTQTPSHQVTQMGQEVILRCVPISNHLYFYWYRQILGQKVEFLVSFYNNEISEKSEIFDDQFSVERPDGSNFTLKIRSTKLEDSAMYFCASSDRVEQPLHFGNGTRLTVT.

A note on this clonotype: Just one base apart from a much larger clone, this may be a read error. Here the CDR3 omits its conserved ending phenylalanine or tryptophan, so a read error is the likely source. V is TRBV10-3 and J is TRBJ1-1; D remains ambiguous. This CDR3 region has 14 residues. Trimming took off 2 bases at V and 5 bases at J, with 12 bases between the two ends. From germline, CDR1 is ENHRY and CDR2 SYGVKD. CDR3 protein: CAISEGERGTEAFC. CDR3 DNA sequence: TGTGCCATCAGTGAGGGAGAACGAGGGACTGAAGCTTTCTGT.

The chain joins TRBV6-4 to TRBJ1-1; 9 positions agree with TRBD1. There are 14 residues in the CDR3. Germline-derived CDR1 and CDR2 are MRHNA and SNTAGT. Germline trimming cut 5 bases from V and 5 bases from J; bases unmatched to any gene: 6. For the CDR3, the DNA is TGTGCCAGCAGTACCAACAGGGGGCTGACTGAAGCTTTCTTT. It is translated as CASSTNRGLTEAFF.

The rearrangement uses TRBV9 and TRBJ1-6, with D perhaps TRBD1 (5 bases). The CDR3 has 18 residues. The germline CDR1 and CDR2 sequences are SGDLS and YYNGEE. V lost 4 bases and J lost 7, with 24 bases in between. The chain's CDR3 is CASSPQISGGTINSPLHF. In DNA, the CDR3 is TGTGCCAGCAGCCCCCAAATTTCTGGCGGGACGATAAATTCACCCCTCCACTTT.

In this sample, this clonotype turned up a few times. The chain carries TRBV2 and TRBJ1-1, with unresolved D. The CDR3 runs to 12 residues. V was trimmed by 7 bases and J by 8 bases, leaving 14 bases between them. Germline V gene sequence: CDR1 SNHLY, CDR2 FYNNEI. The CDR3 region is CASTTWGSEAFF. The CDR3 nucleotides are TGTGCCAGCACAACCTGGGGTTCGGAAGCTTTCTTT. Complete variable domain (other parts from reference TRBV2 and TRBJ1-1): EPEVTQTPSHQVTQMGQEVILRCVPISNHLYFYWYRQILGQKVEFLVSFYNNEISEKSEIFDDQFSVERPDGSNFTLKIRSTKLEDSAMYFCASTTWGSEAFFGQGTRLTVV.

This clonotype occurred many times. The rearrangement links TRBV29-1 to TRBJ1-3, with TRBD1 as a possible D gene (6 bases). The V and J ends lost 8 bases and 2 bases respectively, with 10 bases between them. The CDR3 totals 12 residues. Per germline, CDR1 SQVTM and CDR2 ANQGSEA. The CDR3 DNA reads TGCAGCATAAGGACAGCTGGAAACACCATATATTTT. Translating gives CSIRTAGNTIYF. The full variable domain, rest sourced from reference TRBV29-1 and TRBJ1-3, is SAVISQKPSRDICQRGTSLTIQCQVDSQVTMMFWYRQQPGQSLTLIATANQGSEATYESGFVIDKFPISRPNLTFSTLTVSNMSPEDSSIYLCSIRTAGNTIYFGEGSWLTVV.

As to this clonotype: At one end the junction does not follow the germline gene, possibly because of a read error. The genes are TRBV6-5 and TRBJ1-5; D may be TRBD1 (6 bases). The germline V gene has CDR1 MNHEY and CDR2 SVGAGI. The CDR3 spans 15 residues. CDR3 sequence: CAISYSGAGNQPQHF. The CDR3 DNA follows: TGTGCCATCAGTTACTCGGGGGCTGGCAATCAGCCCCAGCATTTT.